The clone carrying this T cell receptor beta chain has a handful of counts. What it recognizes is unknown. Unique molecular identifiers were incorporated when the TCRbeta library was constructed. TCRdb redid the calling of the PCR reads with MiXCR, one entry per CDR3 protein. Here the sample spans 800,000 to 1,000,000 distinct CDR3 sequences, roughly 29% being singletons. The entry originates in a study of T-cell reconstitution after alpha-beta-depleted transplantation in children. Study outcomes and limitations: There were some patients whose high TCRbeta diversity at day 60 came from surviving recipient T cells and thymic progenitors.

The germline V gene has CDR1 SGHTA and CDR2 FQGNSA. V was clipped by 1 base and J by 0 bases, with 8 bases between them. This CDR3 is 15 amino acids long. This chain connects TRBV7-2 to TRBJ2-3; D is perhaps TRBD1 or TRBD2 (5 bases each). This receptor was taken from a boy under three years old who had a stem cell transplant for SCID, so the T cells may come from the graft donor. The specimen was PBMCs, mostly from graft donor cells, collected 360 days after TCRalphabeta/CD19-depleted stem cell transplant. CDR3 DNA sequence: TGTGCCAGCAGCTTAGGGGACCTAAGCACAGATACGCAGTATTTT. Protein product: CASSLGDLSTDTQYF.